The 23 T cell receptor beta chains listed next were all sequenced from one sample in a study of post-analysis software for immune sequencing data. General study findings and limits: A few TRBV segments (TRBV5-6, TRBV5-1 and TRBV20-1 among them) occurred more frequently in patients than in controls.

The TCR beta cDNA libraries contained unique molecular identifiers. From the PCR reads, TCRdb called clonotypes with MiXCR, one entry per CDR3 protein. Of about 760,000 distinct CDR3 sequences listed, 25% to 30% are singletons. Their specific antigens are unknown. The sample was blood. All receptors come from a girl between 5 and 17 years old with multiple sclerosis.

This clonotype was counted between two and nine times. V usage is TRBV28 and J usage is TRBJ2-3; D is uncertain. CDR1 and CDR2 from the germline V gene are MDHEN and SYDVKM. This CDR3 is 14 amino acids long. V lost 7 bases, J lost 3 bases, and 14 bases lay in between. CDR3 bases: TGTGCCAGCACCCACACGGCTGGAACAGATACGCAGTATTTT. It is translated as CASTHTAGTDTQYF.

The V gene is TRBV28, the J gene TRBJ2-6; weak D call: TRBD1 (6 bases). Germline V lookup: CDR1 MDHEN, CDR2 SYDVKM. This CDR3 has 16 amino acids. Trimming removed 6 bases at V and 4 bases at J, with 16 bases between. The CDR3 region has the DNA TGTGCCAGCAGGCTAGGGGGTTCAGGCGGGGCCAACGTCCTGACTTTC. Translation gives CASRLGGSGGANVLTF.

The chain joins TRBV20-1 to TRBJ1-1, with 7 nucleotides matching TRBD1. Germline values: CDR1 DFQATT, CDR2 SNEGSKA (reference sequence). The CDR3 sequence is 12 residues long. V trimming: 5 bases; J trimming: 5 bases; junction bases outside the gene matches: 5. CDR3 nucleotides: TGCAGTGCTGAGGACAGGAGAACTGAAGCTTTCTTT. Protein product: CSAEDRRTEAFF.

The rearrangement links TRBV3-1 to TRBJ2-6; 7 bases are a match to TRBD1. Trimming at V came to 1 base and at J to 1 base, leaving 10 bases not matched to a gene. CDR3 length: 19 amino acids. Per germline, CDR1 LGHDT and CDR2 YNNKEL (reference sequence). This CDR3 reads CASSQGLPGTVSGANVLTF. CDR3 sequence (DNA): TGTGCCAGCAGCCAAGGACTCCCCGGGACAGTATCTGGGGCCAACGTCCTGACTTTC.

At least ten counts were recorded for this clonotype. V is TRBV29-1 and J is TRBJ2-5; D is unclear. This CDR3 comprises 13 residues. Germline CDR1 reads SQVTM; CDR2 reads ANQGSEA. V was pared by 3 bases and J by 1 base, with 9 bases between. Here the CDR3 DNA reads TGCAGCGTTGAGTCGGAGTTCCAAGAGACCCAGTACTTC. It is translated as CSVESEFQETQYF.

This clonotype has at least ten counts. The chain joins TRBV12-3 or TRBV12-4 to TRBJ2-7, with 9 bases fitting TRBD1. This CDR3 comprises 14 residues. V lost 6 bases to trimming and J lost 3 bases; unmatched junction nucleotides: 6. CDR3: CASRASGQGYEQYF. CDR3 nucleotide sequence: TGTGCCAGCAGGGCCTCGGGACAGGGCTACGAGCAGTACTTC.

There are a few counts of this clonotype. The V call is TRBV6-2 or TRBV6-3, the J call TRBJ2-7, with TRBD1 matching 9 bases. Per germline, CDR1 MNHEY and CDR2 SVGEGT. CDR3 length: 17 residues. V shed 8 bases and J 5 bases; nucleotides not matched to a gene: 19. CDR3 DNA sequence: TGTGCCAGCGGGAGGGGGACAGGGAACCCAAAGCGGGACGAGCAGTACTTC. Its protein is CASGRGTGNPKRDEQYF.

This chain joins TRBV25-1 and TRBJ1-5; 7 positions match TRBD1. Germline V gives CDR1 MGHDK, CDR2 SYGVNS. The CDR3 runs to 13 residues. Trimming cost V 8 bases and J 3 bases; bases outside gene matches: 4. This chain's CDR3 is CASSTGHNQPQHF. CDR3 DNA: TGTGCCAGCTCGACAGGGCACAATCAGCCCCAGCATTTT.

The CDR3 DNA is TGTGCCAGCAGCCAGATGGACGGGGCCTGGGGCTACACCTTC. Its protein is CASSQMDGAWGYTF. This chain connects TRBV7-9 to TRBJ1-2; possibly TRBD1 for D (5 bases). Germline CDR1 SEHNR, CDR2 FQNEAQ (reference sequence). The germline V and J ends were trimmed by 5 bases and 8 bases, with 18 bases remaining between them. The CDR3 length is 14 residues. The entire variable domain, with the rest obtained from reference TRBV7-9 and TRBJ1-2, is as follows: DTGVSQNPRHKITKRGQNVTFRCDPISEHNRLYWYRQTLGQGPEFLTYFQNEAQLEKSRLLSDRFSAERPKGSFSTLEIQRTEQGDSAMYLCASSQMDGAWGYTFGSGTRLTVV.

The chain couples TRBV24-1 to TRBJ2-1; TRBD1 might be the D (6 bases). This CDR3 region has 11 residues. V shed 4 bases and J shed 12 bases, with 9 bases lying between them. CDR1 and CDR2 from the germline V gene are KGHDR and SFDVKD. The CDR3 sequence: CATSETGVQFF. The DNA of the CDR3 is TGTGCCACCAGTGAGACAGGAGTGCAGTTCTTC.

The rearrangement joins TRBV15 to TRBJ1-5; unclear D gene. Germline V lookup: CDR1 LNHNV, CDR2 YYDKDF (reference sequence). This CDR3 region has 15 residues. The V end was cut by 5 bases, the J end by 4 bases, with 15 bases between. The CDR3 DNA reads as TGTGCCACCAGCCGTGACGCCCTAATAAATCAGCCCCAGCATTTT. It codes for CATSRDALINQPQHF. Variable domain in full (rest from reference TRBV15 and TRBJ1-5): DAMVIQNPRYQVTQFGKPVTLSCSQTLNHNVMYWYQQKSSQAPKLLFHYYDKDFNNEADTPDNFQSRRPNTSFCFLDIRSPGLGDTAMYLCATSRDALINQPQHFGDGTRLSIL.

The chain is built from TRBV28 and TRBJ1-5; D is possibly TRBD1 (5 bases). V lost 1 base, J lost 0 bases, and 7 bases lay in between. CDR1 is MDHEN and CDR2 is SYDVKM in the germline V gene. The CDR3 covers 15 residues. In DNA, the CDR3 is TGTGCCAGCAGTTTATTTAGGGGTAGCAATCAGCCCCAGCATTTT. This encodes CASSLFRGSNQPQHF. Using reference TRBV28 and TRBJ1-5 for the parts outside the CDR3, the full variable domain is DVKVTQSSRYLVKRTGEKVFLECVQDMDHENMFWYRQDPGLGLRLIYFSYDVKMKEKGDIPEGYSVSREKKERFSLILESASTNQTSMYLCASSLFRGSNQPQHFGDGTRLSIL.

CDR3 DNA sequence: TGTGCCAGCAGTTTTCTTACTTACCGGGACCCTAACACTGAAGCTTTCTTT. This gives the protein CASSFLTYRDPNTEAFF. V is TRBV12-3 or TRBV12-4 and J is TRBJ1-1; weak D call: TRBD1 (5 bases). CDR3 length: 17 amino acids. V was shortened by 3 bases and J by 2 bases, with 19 bases between the two germline ends.

This chain uses TRBV12-3 or TRBV12-4 with TRBJ1-5; D is unresolved. Trimming took 6 bases from V and 3 from J, leaving 12 bases between them. The CDR3 runs to 14 residues. The CDR3 DNA is TGTGCCAGCAGCCCTACAAGTAACAATCAGCCCCAGCATTTT. Translating it yields CASSPTSNNQPQHF.

CDR3 sequence: CATSRGGLGGQETQYF. Here the CDR3 DNA reads TGTGCCACCAGCAGAGGGGGACTTGGGGGGCAAGAGACCCAGTACTTC. V gene TRBV15 combines with J gene TRBJ2-5; weak D call: TRBD2 (6 bases). The V and J ends lost 1 base and 2 bases respectively, with 14 bases between them. Per the germline V gene, CDR1 is LNHNV and CDR2 is YYDKDF (reference sequence). The CDR3 runs 16 residues.

This clonotype has only one observation. The V and J genes are TRBV28 and TRBJ1-2, with no clear D. V shed 9 bases and J shed 2 bases, with 16 bases lying between them. CDR3 length equals 14 residues. The germline V gene encodes CDR1 MDHEN and CDR2 SYDVKM. CDR3 in DNA: TGTGCCAGTAATAGACTGGACGGGAACTATGGCTACACCTTC. This gives the protein CASNRLDGNYGYTF.

Only a few counts were recorded for this clonotype. As DNA, the CDR3 is TGCAGTGCAGCCTCTGGGGGGCGCAGAACTGAAGCTTTCTTT. This encodes CSAASGGRRTEAFF. The rearrangement links TRBV20-1 to TRBJ1-1, with D perhaps matching TRBD1 (6 bases). The CDR3 has 14 residues. Germline V gives CDR1 DFQATT, CDR2 SNEGSKA (reference sequence). Trimming cost V 6 bases and J 5 bases, with 19 bases left between them.

V gene TRBV20-1 combines with J gene TRBJ2-1; 7 nucleotides line up with TRBD2. Germline V gives CDR1 DFQATT, CDR2 SNEGSKA (reference sequence). The junction had 5 bases not matched to a gene; V was cut back by 7 bases and J by 2 bases. This CDR3 comprises 13 residues. CDR3 in amino acids: CSEGRGTYNEQFF. The CDR3, as DNA: TGCAGTGAAGGGCGGGGGACCTACAATGAGCAGTTCTTC.

The rearrangement joins TRBV11-2 to TRBJ1-1; tentatively, D is TRBD1 (5 bases). CDR1 and CDR2 from the germline V gene are SGHAT and FQNNGV. CDR3 length: 12 residues. With 3 bases removed from V and 10 bases from J, the gap between germline ends came to 12 bases. The CDR3 region is CASSFRAGTAFF. The CDR3 DNA is TGTGCCAGCAGCTTCAGGGCAGGGACAGCTTTCTTT. The complete variable domain, with remaining parts taken from reference TRBV11-2 and TRBJ1-1, reads EAGVAQSPRYKIIEKRQSVAFWCNPISGHATLYWYQQILGQGPKLLIQFQNNGVVDDSQLPKDRFSAERLKGVDSTLKIQPAKLEDSAVYLCASSFRAGTAFFGQGTRLTVV.

This clonotype was picked up a small number of times. J is TRBJ2-1 and V is TRBV28, with 11 nucleotides matching TRBD1. The V segment lost 2 bases and the J segment 7 bases; nucleotides outside the gene matches: 10. Germline V gives CDR1 MDHEN, CDR2 SYDVKM. This CDR3 is built from 17 residues. The CDR3 region has the DNA TGTGCCAGCAGTTTAAGGGACCCGGGACAGGGGGTTAATGAGCAGTTCTTC. It translates to CASSLRDPGQGVNEQFF. The full variable domain, rest sourced from reference TRBV28 and TRBJ2-1, is DVKVTQSSRYLVKRTGEKVFLECVQDMDHENMFWYRQDPGLGLRLIYFSYDVKMKEKGDIPEGYSVSREKKERFSLILESASTNQTSMYLCASSLRDPGQGVNEQFFGPGTRLTVL.

This clonotype was picked up a small number of times. The chain recombines TRBV28 with TRBJ1-1, with D unresolved. CDR1 is MDHEN and CDR2 is SYDVKM in the germline V gene. This CDR3 region has 14 residues. The V gene lost 5 bases and the J gene lost 0 bases, with 10 bases spanning the gap. The CDR3 loop reads CASSIWNMNTEAFF. CDR3 bases: TGTGCCAGCAGTATCTGGAACATGAACACTGAAGCTTTCTTT.

The J gene is TRBJ2-3, the V gene TRBV6-5, with D hard to call. The CDR3 spans 15 residues. V lost 7 bases, J lost 2 bases, and 16 bases lay in between. Germline V gene data show CDR1 as MNHEY and CDR2 as SVGAGI. As DNA, the CDR3 is TGTGCCAGCAAGTCGGTAGCCGCCCCCACAGATACGCAGTATTTT. Translation gives CASKSVAAPTDTQYF.

The rearrangement uses TRBV7-9 and TRBJ2-1; 9 bases line up with TRBD2. After removal of 4 bases from V and 9 bases from J, the junction contained 13 bases not matched to a gene. Germline V gives CDR1 SEHNR, CDR2 FQNEAQ (reference sequence). There are 16 residues in the CDR3. The CDR3 sequence: CASSSPSGTSGGEQFF. For the CDR3, the DNA is TGTGCCAGCAGCTCCCCTAGCGGGACCTCCGGAGGTGAGCAGTTCTTC.